This T cell receptor (beta chain) derives from a study of OX40 agonist ivuxolimab in advanced cancers. Study background: The diagnoses of dose-escalation patients were hepatocellular carcinoma, melanoma, renal cell or head and neck cancer. Allowance was made for prior anti-PD-1, anti-PD-L1 or anti-CTLA-4 therapy, and about 44% had some.

The CDR3 runs 15 residues. Trimming took 5 bases from V and 5 from J; bases not matched to a gene: 7. Germline-derived CDR1 and CDR2 are SGHNT and YENEEA. The protocol was immunoSEQ multiplex PCR, while the TCRdb copy is restricted to in-frame clones and leaves out a portion. This sample has about 58,000 clones, with 82% found just once. The rearrangement links TRBV11-3 to TRBJ2-7; 12 positions agree with TRBD1. This TCR was sampled from an adult with an advanced solid tumor such as melanoma, head and neck, liver or kidney cancer. The sequenced sample was CD4+ or CD8+ T cells sorted from blood, obtained in a trial of the OX40 agonist ivuxolimab. This chain's CDR3 is CASSAGTGGVNEQYF. CDR3 DNA: TGTGCCAGCAGCGCTGGGACAGGGGGCGTAAACGAGCAGTACTTC.